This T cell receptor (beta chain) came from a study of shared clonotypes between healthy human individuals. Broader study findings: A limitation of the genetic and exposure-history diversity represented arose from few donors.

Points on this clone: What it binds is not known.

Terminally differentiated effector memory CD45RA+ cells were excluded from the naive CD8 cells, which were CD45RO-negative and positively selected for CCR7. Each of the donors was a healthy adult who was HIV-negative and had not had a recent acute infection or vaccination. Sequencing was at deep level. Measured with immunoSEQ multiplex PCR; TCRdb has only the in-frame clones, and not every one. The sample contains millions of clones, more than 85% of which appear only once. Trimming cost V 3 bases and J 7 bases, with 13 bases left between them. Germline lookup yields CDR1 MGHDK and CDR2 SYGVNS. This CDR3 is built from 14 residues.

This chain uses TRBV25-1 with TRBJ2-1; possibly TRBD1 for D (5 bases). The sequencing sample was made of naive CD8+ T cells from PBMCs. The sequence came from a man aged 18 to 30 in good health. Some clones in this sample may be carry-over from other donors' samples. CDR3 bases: TGTGCCAGCAGTGACAGGGCCCTCCCTAATGAGCAGTTCTTC. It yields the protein CASSDRALPNEQFF.